This T cell receptor beta chain was obtained from a study of CD8+ T cells in alopecia areata. The sequencing template was cDNA reverse transcribed from extracted RNA. Profiling relied on immunoSEQ multiplex PCR, and the TCRdb table lists in-frame clones only, not all of them. The repertoire consists of 200,000 to 300,000 clones, none detected only once. The CDR3 runs 13 residues. Trimming removed 5 bases at V and 0 bases at J, with 8 bases between. Germline-derived CDR1 and CDR2 are NNHNN and SYGAGS (reference sequence). Cells that came from pooled cutaneous lymph nodes were sorted using CD4, CD8alpha, NKG2D, NKG2ACE and other markers. Study-wide results and limits: There were also resident alphabeta T cells of normal skin sequenced in scalp samples.

On this clone: Its cognate antigen is unknown. These gene names are mouse names. The read ends 4 residues shy of where the CDR3 ends; the end is completed using the germline J gene.

The sequence derives from a C3H/HeJ mouse with alopecia areata. The mouse strain carries the MHC haplotype H2-k. The V gene is TRBV13-2, the J gene TRBJ1-2; possible D gene TRBD1, 6 bases. Sequenced input: CD4+ T cells sorted from a lymph node. The sequenced CDR3 bases are TGTGCCAGCGGGCAGGGGTCAAACTCC. Protein product: CASGQGSNS. The whole CDR3 reads CASGQGSNSDYTF.